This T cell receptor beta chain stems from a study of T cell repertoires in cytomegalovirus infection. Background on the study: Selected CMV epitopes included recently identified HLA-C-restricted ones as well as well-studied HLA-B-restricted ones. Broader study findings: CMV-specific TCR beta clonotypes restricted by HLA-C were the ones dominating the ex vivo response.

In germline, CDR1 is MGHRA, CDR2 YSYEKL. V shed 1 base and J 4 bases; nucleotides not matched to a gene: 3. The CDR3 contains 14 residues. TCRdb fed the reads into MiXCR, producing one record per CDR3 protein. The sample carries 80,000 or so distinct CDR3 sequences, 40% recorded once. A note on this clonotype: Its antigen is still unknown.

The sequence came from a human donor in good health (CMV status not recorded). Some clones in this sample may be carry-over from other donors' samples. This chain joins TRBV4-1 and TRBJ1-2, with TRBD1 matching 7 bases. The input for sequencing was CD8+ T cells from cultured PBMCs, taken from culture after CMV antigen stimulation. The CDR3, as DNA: TGCGCCAGCAGCCAAGTAGGGGGCGGCTATGGCTACACCTTC. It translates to CASSQVGGGYGYTF.